What follows describes a single T cell receptor (beta chain). Antigen unknown. The data are from a study of vaccination and CD4 T cells after COVID-19. Study-wide context: Blood was drawn a median roughly 67 days post second dose, range 14 to 241.

Cultured CD4+ T-cell DNA underwent Oncomine TCR Beta short-read sequencing. Genomic DNA was drawn out of CD4+ T cells grown in culture. TCRdb reanalysed the PCR reads using MiXCR and keeps one entry per CDR3 protein. The profile covers approximately 12,000 distinct CDR3 sequences, with 55% to 65% appearing a single time and roughly 10% taken by the ten largest. The CDR3 sequence is 15 residues long. With V trimmed by 10 bases and J by 4 bases, 13 bases remained unmatched. Germline CDR1 ENHRY, CDR2 SYGVKD. Regarding treatment: approximately 9-day PBMC culture with coronavirus spike peptide pools or control peptides (ViraFEST assay). Peptide pool stimulation in ViraFEST expanded antigen-specific T cells, whose TCRs were then sequenced.

The genes are TRBV10-3 and TRBJ1-1; 9 nucleotides agree with TRBD1. This receptor was taken from a human donor who had recovered from COVID-19. This sample comprised CD4+ T cells from blood, cultured in vitro, obtained before SARS-CoV-2 vaccination. The CDR3 here is CATWADRGIGTEAFF. In DNA, the CDR3 is TGTGCCACCTGGGCAGACAGGGGGATCGGCACTGAAGCTTTCTTT.